This T cell receptor beta chain was sequenced for a study of blood T cell repertoires in COVID-19. Study-level background: All recovered Cohort 3 donors got two negative PCRs, got clearance, or saw symptom resolution. COVID-19 samples from acute and convalescent phases originated in the United States, Italy and Spain.

In terms of age and location, participants ranged from roughly 18 to 100 years and lived in approximately 26 US areas. Profiling relied on immunoSEQ multiplex PCR, and the TCRdb table lists in-frame clones only, not all of them. The repertoire has 150,000 to 200,000 clones, roughly nine tenths of them found once; the top ten carry around 23%. The germline V gene has CDR1 SEHNR and CDR2 FQNEAQ (reference sequence). V was pared by 5 bases and J by 0 bases, with 5 bases of the junction left unmatched. The CDR3 sequence is 16 residues long. The clonotype originates from a middle-aged woman in a cohort exposed to, infected with or recovered from COVID-19 (not recorded which). The gene calls are TRBV7-9 and TRBJ1-3; 9 bases agree with TRBD1. Sequencing input: PBMCs or T cells enriched from blood (not recorded which). This CDR3 is CASSLTGGNSGNTIYF. The CDR3 DNA follows: TGTGCCAGCAGCCTGACAGGGGGGAACTCTGGAAACACCATATATTTT. Based on the CDR3 plus reference TRBV7-9 and TRBJ1-3, the full variable domain is DTGVSQNPRHKITKRGQNVTFRCDPISEHNRLYWYRQTLGQGPEFLTYFQNEAQLEKSRLLSDRFSAERPKGSFSTLEIQRTEQGDSAMYLCASSLTGGNSGNTIYFGEGSWLTVV.